A selection of T cell receptor beta chains follows, all from one sample in a study of blood T cell repertoires in COVID-19. TCRdb's copy holds only in-frame clones and misses some; the assay was immunoSEQ multiplex PCR. The sample yields about 160,000 clones, approximately 77% seen once. Sequences were obtained from PBMCs or T cells enriched from blood (not recorded which). These receptor sequences come from a man in his 60s who had recovered from COVID-19. CDR3s include the opening cysteine and the closing phenylalanine or tryptophan. A D gene is named only where the DNA matches it firmly. A clone size is listed for some rows: how often the clone was seen (once, few, many), or a class if it is expanded.

J: TRBJ2-7
D: -
V: TRBV28
size: -
CDR3: CASTGGKYEQYF
DNA: TGTGCCAGTACGGGCGGGAAATACGAGCAGTACTTC

J: TRBJ2-3
D: TRBD2
V: TRBV29-1
size: once
CDR3: CSVSAGGEDTQYF
DNA: TGCAGCGTTTCAGCGGGAGGTGAAGATACGCAGTATTTT

J: TRBJ2-3
D: -
V: TRBV7-9
size: -
CDR3: CASSISSGFTDTQYF
DNA: TGTGCCAGCAGCATTAGTTCGGGGTTCACAGATACGCAGTATTTT

J: TRBJ1-6
D: -
V: TRBV30
size: once
CDR3: CAWSVQFGRTGTPLHF
DNA: TGTGCCTGGAGTGTACAATTTGGCAGGACGGGGACACCCCTCCACTTT

J: TRBJ2-5
D: -
V: TRBV5-1
size: -
CDR3: CASSLSRGGQETQYF
DNA: TGCGCCAGCAGCTTATCGAGAGGAGGGCAAGAGACCCAGTACTTC

J: TRBJ1-4
D: TRBD1
V: TRBV3-1/TRBV3-2
size: -
CDR3: CASSPYRLQGEKLFF
DNA: TGTGCCAGCAGCCCATACAGGTTACAGGGGGAAAAACTGTTTTTT

J: TRBJ2-7
D: -
V: TRBV28
size: -
CDR3: CASSSMAQGRTYEQYF
DNA: TGTGCCAGCAGTTCAATGGCCCAGGGGCGTACCTACGAGCAGTACTTC

J: TRBJ2-2
D: -
V: TRBV14
size: -
CDR3: CASSQVNRNRDTGELFF
DNA: TGTGCCAGCAGCCAAGTGAACCGGAACAGGGACACCGGGGAGCTGTTTTTT

J: TRBJ2-4
D: TRBD2
V: TRBV6-2/TRBV6-3
size: -
CDR3: CASSYSGTSGGYKNIQYF
DNA: TGTGCCAGCAGTTACTCGGGAACTAGCGGGGGATACAAAAACATTCAGTACTTC

J: TRBJ2-2
D: -
V: TRBV28
size: -
CDR3: CASSLTGGELFF
DNA: TGTGCCAGCAGTTTAACCGGCGGGGAGCTGTTTTTT

J: TRBJ1-3
D: -
V: TRBV29-1
size: -
CDR3: CSVRAGNTIYF
DNA: TGCAGCGTCCGGGCTGGAAACACCATATATTTT

J: TRBJ2-7
D: TRBD2
V: TRBV9
size: -
CDR3: CASSEGTSGRYEQYF
DNA: TGTGCCAGCAGCGAGGGGACTAGCGGGAGGTACGAGCAGTACTTC

J: TRBJ2-2
D: TRBD2
V: TRBV9
size: -
CDR3: CASSVSSGGASGTGELFF
DNA: TGTGCCAGCAGCGTCTCTAGCGGGGGGGCCTCAGGCACCGGGGAGCTGTTTTTT

J: TRBJ2-3
D: -
V: TRBV9
size: once
CDR3: CASSVVVGGPSDTQYF
DNA: TGTGCCAGCAGCGTAGTGGTGGGGGGGCCATCAGATACGCAGTATTTT

J: TRBJ1-2
D: TRBD1
V: TRBV3-1/TRBV3-2
size: -
CDR3: CASSQGQGRNYGYTF
DNA: TGTGCCAGCAGCCAAGGACAGGGTAGGAACTATGGCTACACCTTC

J: TRBJ1-1
D: TRBD1
V: TRBV5-5
size: -
CDR3: CASSLEGTANTEAFF
DNA: TGTGCCAGCAGCTTGGAGGGGACAGCGAACACTGAAGCTTTCTTT

J: TRBJ1-6
D: -
V: TRBV2
size: -
CDR3: CASSHTESSYNSPLHF
DNA: TGTGCCAGCAGTCACACAGAAAGCTCCTATAATTCACCCCTCCACTTT

J: TRBJ1-2
D: TRBD1
V: TRBV7-9
size: -
CDR3: CASSSTDRVYGYTF
DNA: TGTGCCAGCAGCTCAACGGACAGGGTCTATGGCTACACCTTC

J: TRBJ1-1
D: -
V: TRBV11-2
size: once
CDR3: CASSYRTALNTEAFF
DNA: TGTGCCAGCAGCTACCGGACAGCTTTGAACACTGAAGCTTTCTTT

J: TRBJ2-2
D: -
V: TRBV7-7
size: -
CDR3: CASSSYQGRNTGELFF
DNA: TGTGCCAGCAGCTCCTACCAGGGAAGAAACACCGGGGAGCTGTTTTTT

J: TRBJ1-5
D: -
V: TRBV27
size: once
CDR3: CASTPAGTDNQPQHF
DNA: TGTGCCAGCACTCCGGCGGGGACGGACAATCAGCCCCAGCATTTT

J: TRBJ1-2
D: -
V: TRBV5-4
size: -
CDR3: CASSLDVRVGGYGYTF
DNA: TGTGCCAGCAGCTTGGATGTGAGGGTTGGTGGCTATGGCTACACCTTC

J: TRBJ2-1
D: TRBD1
V: TRBV27
size: -
CDR3: CASSLKGQPFYNEQFF
DNA: TGTGCCAGCAGTCTAAAGGGACAGCCCTTTTACAATGAGCAGTTCTTC

J: TRBJ2-6
D: -
V: TRBV27
size: -
CDR3: CASSTGANVLTF
DNA: TGTGCCAGTTCCACTGGGGCCAACGTCCTGACTTTC

J: TRBJ1-3
D: -
V: TRBV5-1
size: -
CDR3: CASSLVGGTISGNTIYF
DNA: TGCGCCAGCAGCTTGGTGGGGGGGACAATCTCTGGAAACACCATATATTTT

J: TRBJ2-5
D: TRBD1
V: TRBV5-4
size: -
CDR3: CASSFGQAETQYF
DNA: TGTGCCAGCAGCTTCGGACAGGCGGAGACCCAGTACTTC

J: TRBJ2-3
D: TRBD2
V: TRBV11-2
size: -
CDR3: CASSLESGGSTDTQYF
DNA: TGTGCCAGCAGCTTAGAGAGCGGGGGGAGCACAGATACGCAGTATTTT

J: TRBJ1-5
D: -
V: TRBV19
size: -
CDR3: CASEARGQSRSQHF
DNA: TGTGCCAGTGAAGCCCGAGGACAGTCCAGGTCCCAGCATTTT

J: TRBJ2-3
D: -
V: TRBV7-2
size: -
CDR3: CASSPDQGRNTQYF
DNA: TGTGCCAGCAGCCCGGACCAGGGGCGGAATACGCAGTATTTT

J: TRBJ2-7
D: TRBD1
V: TRBV6-5
size: -
CDR3: CASRDRGRSYEQYF
DNA: TGTGCCAGCAGAGACAGGGGACGCTCCTACGAGCAGTACTTC

J: TRBJ2-3
D: -
V: TRBV6-5
size: -
CDR3: CASSPSGESTDTQYF
DNA: TGTGCCAGCAGTCCTTCGGGGGAAAGCACAGATACGCAGTATTTT

J: TRBJ2-5
D: -
V: TRBV5-3
size: -
CDR3: CARISWLAGDETQYF
DNA: TGTGCCAGAATCTCTTGGTTGGCAGGGGACGAGACCCAGTACTTC

J: TRBJ2-1
D: TRBD1
V: TRBV9
size: -
CDR3: CASSMDRGSYNEQFF
DNA: TGTGCCAGCAGCATGGACAGGGGTTCCTACAATGAGCAGTTCTTC

J: TRBJ2-1
D: TRBD1
V: TRBV19
size: -
CDR3: CASSIVRRQGADSEQFF
DNA: TGTGCCAGTAGTATAGTGAGGAGACAGGGGGCTGACAGTGAGCAGTTCTTC

J: TRBJ2-2
D: TRBD1
V: TRBV11-2
size: -
CDR3: CASSSGQGSGGELFF
DNA: TGTGCCAGCAGCTCTGGACAGGGCAGCGGCGGGGAGCTGTTTTTT

J: TRBJ1-1
D: TRBD1
V: TRBV27
size: -
CDR3: CASLTGTGSTEAFF
DNA: TGTGCCAGCTTAACCGGGACAGGGTCCACTGAAGCTTTCTTT

J: TRBJ1-1
D: TRBD1
V: TRBV7-9
size: -
CDR3: CASRFTGDAEAFF
DNA: TGTGCCAGCAGATTTACAGGGGACGCTGAAGCTTTCTTT

J: TRBJ1-2
D: TRBD1
V: TRBV18
size: -
CDR3: CASSPGTGVPNGYTF
DNA: TGTGCCAGCTCACCAGGGACAGGGGTTCCCAATGGCTACACCTTC

J: TRBJ1-2
D: -
V: TRBV27
size: -
CDR3: CASSFGRGGYGYTF
DNA: TGTGCCAGCAGTTTTGGGAGGGGAGGCTATGGCTACACCTTC

J: TRBJ2-3
D: -
V: TRBV7-3
size: -
CDR3: CASSPTPGTQYF
DNA: TGTGCCAGCAGCCCCACGCCGGGTACGCAGTATTTT

J: TRBJ1-2
D: -
V: TRBV21-1
size: -
CDR3: CASSPPGQGAVNYGYTF
DNA: TGTGCCAGCAGCCCCCCGGGACAGGGGGCCGTAAACTATGGCTACACCTTC

J: TRBJ1-1
D: -
V: TRBV7-9
size: few
CDR3: CASSLVSRAINTEAFF
DNA: TGTGCCAGCAGCTTAGTTTCCAGGGCGATAAACACTGAAGCTTTCTTT

J: TRBJ2-7
D: -
V: TRBV11-2
size: few
CDR3: CASSLELGSYEQYF
DNA: TGTGCCAGCAGCTTAGAACTAGGCTCCTACGAGCAGTACTTC

J: TRBJ1-5
D: TRBD1
V: TRBV5-5
size: once
CDR3: CASSRTYRDRVLSNQPQHF
DNA: TGTGCCAGCAGCCGCACCTACCGGGACAGGGTCCTCTCAAATCAGCCCCAGCATTTT

J: TRBJ2-5
D: TRBD1
V: TRBV28
size: once
CDR3: CASSFSGGLETQYF
DNA: TGTGCCAGCAGTTTTTCAGGGGGCCTAGAGACCCAGTACTTC

J: TRBJ1-2
D: -
V: TRBV28
size: -
CDR3: CASGLAGSPYGYTF
DNA: TGTGCCAGCGGTCTGGCGGGGAGCCCTTATGGCTACACCTTC

J: TRBJ2-7
D: TRBD2
V: TRBV14
size: -
CDR3: CASSSLTGGADSYEQYF
DNA: TGTGCCAGCAGCTCCCTGACGGGGGGGGCTGACTCCTACGAGCAGTACTTC

J: TRBJ2-2
D: -
V: TRBV6-1
size: -
CDR3: CASSERRGQPVTGELFF
DNA: TGTGCCAGCAGTGAAAGGCGTGGACAGCCGGTAACCGGGGAGCTGTTTTTT

J: TRBJ1-5
D: -
V: TRBV5-6
size: few
CDR3: CASSSGDNPYQPQHF
DNA: TGTGCCAGCAGCTCTGGGGACAATCCGTATCAGCCCCAGCATTTT

J: TRBJ2-3
D: -
V: TRBV10-2
size: -
CDR3: CASGGISGTDTQYF
DNA: TGCGCCAGCGGGGGCATCTCCGGGACAGATACGCAGTATTTT

J: TRBJ2-5
D: -
V: TRBV7-9
size: once
CDR3: CASTLQETQYF
DNA: TGTGCCAGCACCCTCCAAGAGACCCAGTACTTC

J: TRBJ2-7
D: TRBD1
V: TRBV10-3
size: -
CDR3: CAIRGSQGQGVHEQYF
DNA: TGTGCCATCAGGGGCTCTCAGGGACAGGGTGTCCACGAGCAGTACTTC

J: TRBJ1-2
D: TRBD1
V: TRBV12-3/TRBV12-4
size: few
CDR3: CASRTGTDYGYTF
DNA: TGTGCCAGCAGAACCGGGACAGACTATGGCTACACCTTC